The 29 T cell receptor beta chains presented below share a single source sample, sequenced in a study of control samples from healthy donors and cancer patients. Libraries were prepared by immunoSEQ multiplex PCR; TCRdb keeps only in-frame clonotypes and omits some of them. The repertoire holds about 150,000 clones, with about 89% as singletons. Sequenced sample: blood. These receptors all come from a man younger than 40 in good health.

V is TRBV6-6 and J is TRBJ2-3; weak D call: TRBD1 (6 bases). The V end lost 5 bases, the J end lost 0 bases, and 15 bases lay between the germline ends. The germline CDR1 and CDR2 sequences are MNHNY and SVGAGI (reference sequence). The CDR3 length is 16 residues. The CDR3 sequence: CASSPRDISSTDTQYF. CDR3 nucleotide sequence: TGTGCCAGCAGTCCTAGGGACATATCTAGCACAGATACGCAGTATTTT.

The chain carries TRBV18 and TRBJ2-1; the D is unclear. With 3 bases removed from V and 5 bases from J, the gap between germline ends came to 2 bases. The CDR3 runs 11 residues. CDR1 is KGHSH, CDR2 LQKENI, per germline. The CDR3: CASSPNNEQFF. DNA of the CDR3: TGTGCCAGCTCACCCAACAATGAGCAGTTCTTC.

V and J are TRBV12-3 or TRBV12-4 and TRBJ1-2; 9 bases match TRBD1. After removal of 4 bases from V and 7 bases from J, the junction contained 1 base not matched to a gene. The length of the CDR3 is 12 residues. The CDR3 loop is CASSWTGVGYTF. CDR3 nucleotide sequence: TGTGCCAGCAGTTGGACAGGGGTTGGCTACACCTTC.

J is TRBJ2-7 and V is TRBV11-2; D remains unclear. The V and J ends lost 0 bases and 2 bases respectively, with 14 bases between them. Per the germline V gene, CDR1 is SGHAT and CDR2 is FQNNGV. The CDR3 has 16 amino acids. The CDR3 DNA sequence: TGTGCCAGCAGCTTAGATTCGGTTCGGCTACCCTACGAGCAGTACTTC. Its protein is CASSLDSVRLPYEQYF.

This clone was observed a few times. V usage is TRBV4-2 and J usage is TRBJ1-1; D is unresolved. Trimming removed 0 bases from V and 3 bases from J, with 11 bases in between. Germline V gene lookup returns CDR1 LGHNA and CDR2 YNFKEQ. The CDR3 totals 15 residues. The CDR3 reads CASSQDRAGYTEAFF. In DNA, the CDR3 is TGTGCCAGCAGCCAAGATAGGGCAGGATACACTGAAGCTTTCTTT.

The rearrangement uses TRBV23-1 and TRBJ1-2; D gene unclear. TRBV23-1 is given ORF status, its function remaining uncertain. V lost 9 bases and J 1 base, leaving 12 bases between the germline ends. The length of the CDR3 is 13 residues. CDR3 sequence: CASLRHLNYGYTF. The CDR3 DNA reads TGCGCCAGTTTGAGACACCTTAACTATGGCTACACCTTC.

The chain combines TRBV5-6 with TRBJ1-2, with 12 nucleotides matching TRBD1. Germline lookup yields CDR1 SGHDT and CDR2 YYEEEE. There are 17 residues in the CDR3. V was pared by 4 bases and J by 3 bases, with 10 bases of the junction left unmatched. The CDR3 spells CASSLPGQGARDYGYTF. In nucleotides, the CDR3 is TGTGCCAGCAGCCTACCGGGACAGGGGGCAAGGGACTATGGCTACACCTTC.

J is TRBJ1-1 and V is TRBV11-3; D is uncertain. This CDR3 has 12 amino acids. CDR1 and CDR2 (germline): SGHNT, YENEEA. V dropped 3 bases and J dropped 11 bases, with 13 bases sitting between them. The CDR3 sequence is CASSFNNALAFF. DNA of the CDR3: TGTGCCAGCAGCTTTAACAACGCGTTGGCTTTCTTT.

The V gene is TRBV18, the J gene TRBJ2-2; unclear D gene. In germline, CDR1 is KGHSH, CDR2 LQKENI. The CDR3 is made up of 14 amino acids. Deletions cut 3 bases from V and 2 bases from J, with 7 bases between. The CDR3 reads CASSPDRNTGELFF. The CDR3 DNA follows: TGTGCCAGCTCACCGGATCGAAACACCGGGGAGCTGTTTTTT.

CDR3 sequence (DNA): TGTGCCAGTAGTATATTTCCCGGACGGGGGGTCGACACTGAAGCTTTCTTT. It encodes CASSIFPGRGVDTEAFF. This chain uses TRBV19 with TRBJ1-1; a weak D match, TRBD1 (5 bases). The CDR3 is made up of 17 amino acids. Germline V gene lookup returns CDR1 LNHDA and CDR2 SQIVND (reference sequence). With 2 bases removed from V and 3 bases from J, the gap between germline ends came to 19 bases.

The chain is built from TRBV7-2 and TRBJ2-3; TRBD1 matches at 8 bases. V was clipped by 3 bases and J by 4 bases; unmatched bases: 3. Germline loops: CDR1 SGHTA, CDR2 FQGNSA. This CDR3 is 14 amino acids long. CDR3 amino acids: CASSLTGASDTQYF. CDR3 DNA sequence: TGTGCCAGCAGCTTGACAGGGGCCTCAGATACGCAGTATTTT. Filled out from reference TRBV7-2 and TRBJ2-3, the complete variable domain reads GAGVSQSPSNKVTEKGKDVELRCDPISGHTALYWYRQSLGQGLEFLIYFQGNSAPDKSGLPSDRFSAERTGGSVSTLTIQRTQQEDSAVYLCASSLTGASDTQYFGPGTRLTVL.

The chain couples TRBV5-1 to TRBJ2-7; D is ambiguous. The CDR3 length is 14 residues. CDR1 SGHRS and CDR2 YFSETQ come from the germline V gene. V was cut by 2 bases and J by 4 bases, with 13 bases left in between. CDR3 residues: CASSFGYGSYEQYF. The CDR3 nucleotides are TGCGCCAGCAGCTTTGGGTACGGGTCGTACGAGCAGTACTTC.

The rearrangement joins TRBV5-1 to TRBJ2-1; tentatively, D is TRBD2 (6 bases). V gave up 4 bases and J gave up 7 bases, with 12 bases separating them. The germline gives CDR1 SGHRS, CDR2 YFSETQ. The CDR3 has 13 amino acids. The CDR3 bases are TGCGCCAGCAGCGGGGAGGTTGGTAATGAGCAGTTCTTC. It translates to CASSGEVGNEQFF. Using reference TRBV5-1 and TRBJ2-1 for the parts outside the CDR3, the full variable domain is KAGVTQTPRYLIKTRGQQVTLSCSPISGHRSVSWYQQTPGQGLQFLFEYFSETQRNKGNFPGRFSGRQFSNSRSEMNVSTLELGDSALYLCASSGEVGNEQFFGPGTRLTVL.

The gene calls are TRBV6-6 and TRBJ2-7; either TRBD1 or TRBD2 may supply D (6 bases each). Looked up from germline, CDR1 is MNHNY and CDR2 is SVGAGI (reference sequence). The CDR3 runs 13 residues. V was shortened by 6 bases and J by 4 bases, with 13 bases between the two germline ends. CDR3 DNA: TGTGCCAGCAGCCTCGGGGGCGGATACGAGCAGTACTTC. Protein sequence: CASSLGGGYEQYF.

V is TRBV7-2 and J is TRBJ2-3; TRBD2 is a possible D gene (7 bases). This CDR3 is 16 amino acids long. Germline V gene data show CDR1 as SGHTA and CDR2 as FQGNSA. V was pared by 0 bases and J by 4 bases, with 14 bases between. The CDR3 protein is CASSLARTGGPDTQYF. The CDR3 DNA reads as TGTGCCAGCAGCTTAGCTAGGACGGGGGGCCCAGATACGCAGTATTTT.

The chain carries TRBV25-1 and TRBJ2-1; TRBD2 matches 7 bases. J was trimmed by 7 bases and V by 11 bases; bases with no gene match: 11. This CDR3 has 13 amino acids. Germline CDR1 MGHDK, CDR2 SYGVNS. The CDR3 coding sequence is TGTGCCTCCTTAGGGAGGGAAACGAATGAGCAGTTCTTC. This codes for CASLGRETNEQFF.

V and J are TRBV30 and TRBJ2-3; no firm D call. This CDR3 contains 11 residues. The V end was cut by 3 bases, the J end by 5 bases, with 6 bases between. CDR1 GTSNPN and CDR2 SVGIG come from the germline V gene (reference sequence). CDR3 loop: CAWRIEDTQYF. The CDR3 region has the DNA TGTGCCTGGAGGATCGAAGATACGCAGTATTTT.

This chain links TRBV6-5 with TRBJ2-2; the D gene is possibly TRBD1 (5 bases). The CDR3 is 16 amino acids. The V and J ends lost 4 bases and 2 bases respectively, with 14 bases between them. Per germline, CDR1 MNHEY and CDR2 SVGAGI. CDR3 nucleotides: TGTGCCAGCAGTTGGACACTTACATACAACACCGGGGAGCTGTTTTTT. Protein: CASSWTLTYNTGELFF.

This rearrangement joins TRBV10-3 to TRBJ2-1; 9 positions agree with TRBD1. Germline V gene sequence: CDR1 ENHRY, CDR2 SYGVKD. The CDR3 has 13 residues. Trimming removed 9 bases from V and 9 bases from J; junction bases left unmatched: 9. The CDR3 nucleotides are TGTGCCATTACCGGGACAGGGACCAGTGAGCAGTTCTTC. This encodes CAITGTGTSEQFF.

This clone occurred once. The chain employs TRBV5-1 and TRBJ2-2; no clear D. Per germline, CDR1 SGHRS and CDR2 YFSETQ. This CDR3 region has 13 residues. Trimming removed 1 base at V and 6 bases at J, with 7 bases between. This CDR3 is CASSLSGPGELFF. The CDR3, as DNA: TGCGCCAGCAGCTTGTCTGGGCCCGGGGAGCTGTTTTTT.

The CDR3 here is CATQGVNTIYF. DNA of the CDR3: TGTGCCACCCAGGGAGTGAACACCATATATTTT. This rearrangement joins TRBV6-5 to TRBJ1-3; tentative D call: TRBD1 (5 bases). The CDR3 is made up of 11 amino acids. V lost 10 bases to trimming and J lost 7 bases, with 11 bases between them. Per germline, CDR1 MNHEY and CDR2 SVGAGI.

This chain links TRBV7-2 with TRBJ1-5; the D is unclear. Per germline, CDR1 SGHTA and CDR2 FQGNSA. The length of the CDR3 is 13 residues. Trimming took 6 bases from V and 7 from J, leaving 13 bases between them. The DNA for the CDR3 is TGTGCCAGCAGTACTCTGGGGAACCAGCCCCAGCATTTT. As protein: CASSTLGNQPQHF. Supplemented by reference TRBV7-2 and TRBJ1-5, the full variable domain reads GAGVSQSPSNKVTEKGKDVELRCDPISGHTALYWYRQSLGQGLEFLIYFQGNSAPDKSGLPSDRFSAERTGGSVSTLTIQRTQQEDSAVYLCASSTLGNQPQHFGDGTRLSIL.

V and J are TRBV6-5 and TRBJ1-5; a weak D match, TRBD1 (5 bases). CDR1 and CDR2 from the germline V gene are MNHEY and SVGAGI. V was trimmed by 6 bases and J by 0 bases, leaving 9 bases between them. This CDR3 is built from 14 residues. The CDR3 bases are TGTGCCAGCAGACCAGGGATTAGCAATCAGCCCCAGCATTTT. It codes for CASRPGISNQPQHF.

This clone was seen only a few times. V usage is TRBV7-3 and J usage is TRBJ2-1; D unclear. CDR1 is SGHTA, CDR2 FQGTGA, per germline. The length of the CDR3 is 15 residues. V was pared by 1 base and J by 1 base, with 8 bases between. In DNA, the CDR3 is TGTGCCAGCAGCTTAAACCCTATGTCCTACAATGAGCAGTTCTTC. Translation gives CASSLNPMSYNEQFF.

V and J are TRBV6-6 and TRBJ2-7; D may be TRBD1 (6 bases). Trimming pared 11 bases from V and 0 bases from J, leaving 14 bases between. This CDR3 has 13 amino acids. Germline-derived CDR1 and CDR2 are MNHNY and SVGAGI (reference sequence). The CDR3 DNA reads TGTGCCGTCCGACAGGCCAGCTCCTACGAGCAGTACTTC. Its protein is CAVRQASSYEQYF.

In this sample, this clone turned up once. The rearrangement links TRBV4-2 to TRBJ2-7, with 9 bases matching TRBD1. The CDR3 totals 17 residues. Germline CDR1 and CDR2: LGHNA and YNFKEQ. J was trimmed by 3 bases and V by 2 bases; bases with no gene match: 11. The CDR3 DNA reads as TGTGCCAGCAGCCAAACCGGGACAGGGATTATTGACTACGAGCAGTACTTC. This codes for CASSQTGTGIIDYEQYF.

This chain joins TRBV5-5 and TRBJ1-1; maybe TRBD1 (6 bases). The CDR3 extends over 13 amino acids. Germline V CDR1 and CDR2: SGHKS, YYEKEE (reference sequence). Trimming pared 3 bases from V and 3 bases from J, leaving 9 bases between. The CDR3 sequence: CASSWGGHTEAFF. DNA for the CDR3: TGTGCCAGCAGCTGGGGGGGGCACACTGAAGCTTTCTTT.

This clone has only a few counts. The chain recombines TRBV7-2 with TRBJ2-1; TRBD2 aligns across 7 bases. Per germline, CDR1 SGHTA and CDR2 FQGNSA. This CDR3 has 14 amino acids. Trimming at V came to 4 bases and at J to 13 bases, leaving 13 bases not matched to a gene. CDR3 region: CASSSQGPSGDQFF. CDR3 nucleotides: TGTGCCAGCAGCTCGCAGGGCCCCAGCGGGGATCAGTTCTTC.

This chain links TRBV3-1 (or the pseudogene TRBV3-2) with TRBJ2-3; 8 bases are a match to TRBD2. Losses at the gene ends were 6 bases for V and 3 bases for J; bases not matched to a gene: 17. The CDR3 is 18 residues long. CDR1 is LGHDT and CDR2 is YNNKEL in the germline V gene (reference sequence). The CDR3 coding sequence is TGTGCCAGCAGTCAAATGCGGCCCAGCGGGAGTCGAACAGATACGCAGTATTTT. This encodes CASSQMRPSGSRTDTQYF.